Below are 28 T cell receptor beta chains sequenced from a single sample in a study of T cell responses to AZD1222 COVID-19 vaccine. Profiled with immunoSEQ multiplex PCR; TCRdb holds only in-frame clones, not every one. This table holds under 150,000 clones, 80% to 95% found once. Sequences were derived from peripheral blood, sampled 28 days after the second AZD1222 dose. The receptors come from an adult who received the AZD1222 COVID-19 vaccine.

V gene TRBV7-9 combines with J gene TRBJ2-5, with D perhaps being TRBD1 or TRBD2 (5 bases each). V lost 1 base and J 7 bases, leaving 16 bases between the germline ends. CDR3 size: 15 residues. Per the germline V gene, CDR1 is SEHNR and CDR2 is FQNEAQ (reference sequence). The CDR3 region is CASSLVGDPKVTQYF. The CDR3 DNA sequence: TGTGCCAGCAGCTTAGTAGGGGACCCGAAGGTGACCCAGTACTTC.

The V and J genes are TRBV12-2 and TRBJ1-1; TRBD1 was called by the table and not checked on the DNA. TRBV12-2 is reported as a pseudogene. The CDR3 runs 13 residues. The CDR3 region has the DNA TGTGCAAGTCGCCCCCACAGGGTCACTGAAGCTTTCTTT. This sequence encodes CASRPHRVTEAFF.

V usage is TRBV24-1 and J usage is TRBJ1-2; D call uncertain. Deletions cut 3 bases from V and 6 bases from J, with 4 bases between. CDR1 and CDR2 (germline): KGHDR, SFDVKD. This CDR3 has 11 residues. CDR3 sequence (DNA): TGTGCCACCAGTGATGTAAATGGCTACACCTTC. This sequence encodes CATSDVNGYTF.

The V and J genes are TRBV11-3 and TRBJ2-7; 7 nucleotides align to TRBD1. This CDR3 comprises 15 residues. Germline trimming cut 5 bases from V and 3 bases from J; bases unmatched to any gene: 10. CDR1 and CDR2 (germline): SGHNT, YENEEA. The CDR3 protein is CASSRQGRYRYEQYF. CDR3 DNA: TGTGCCAGCAGCAGACAGGGCCGGTATCGCTACGAGCAGTACTTC.

The chain recombines TRBV2 with TRBJ2-3; no firm D call. The V gene's germline CDR1 is SNHLY and CDR2 FYNNEI. V was clipped by 6 bases and J by 5 bases, with 6 bases between them. The CDR3 has 11 residues. The CDR3 region is CASSLKDTQYF. The CDR3 DNA reads as TGTGCCAGCAGCTTGAAAGATACGCAGTATTTT.

The chain is built from TRBV28 and TRBJ1-6; tentative D call: TRBD1 (5 bases). CDR3 length: 14 residues. The germline CDR1 and CDR2 sequences are MDHEN and SYDVKM. Between the trimmed V and J ends, which lost 4 bases and 8 bases, there was a span of 12 bases. In nucleotides, the CDR3 is TGTGCCAGCAGTTCGGGCGGGGGGGATTCACCCCTCCACTTT. Translated, it gives CASSSGGGDSPLHF.

The chain employs TRBV28 and TRBJ1-1; D call uncertain. Germline assignment: CDR1 MDHEN and CDR2 SYDVKM. V lost 6 bases and J lost 4, with 12 bases in between. The CDR3 has 13 residues. CDR3 bases: TGTGCCAGCAGCCCCCGTTTGGGCACTGAAGCTTTCTTT. Translated, it gives CASSPRLGTEAFF.

This chain connects TRBV11-3 to TRBJ1-4; D is undetermined. The germline CDR1 and CDR2 sequences are SGHNT and YENEEA. V shed 3 bases and J shed 0 bases, with 8 bases lying between them. The CDR3 runs 15 residues. CDR3 in amino acids: CASSFGRPTNEKLFF. CDR3 nucleotide sequence: TGTGCCAGCAGCTTCGGCCGGCCAACTAATGAAAAACTGTTTTTT.

This rearrangement joins TRBV6-5 to TRBJ2-7, with TRBD2 matching over 9 bases. Looked up from germline, CDR1 is MNHEY and CDR2 is SVGAGI. The CDR3 runs 14 residues. V gave up 5 bases and J gave up 3 bases; unmatched junction bases: 5. This CDR3 reads CASSLAGGDYEQYF. In DNA, the CDR3 is TGTGCCAGCAGTCTGGCGGGAGGGGACTACGAGCAGTACTTC.

J is TRBJ2-1 and V is TRBV11-2; D possibly corresponds to TRBD2 (5 bases). Germline V gives CDR1 SGHAT, CDR2 FQNNGV. CDR3 length equals 14 residues. Trimming left V 3 bases short and J 8 bases short, with 14 bases between. This CDR3 reads CASSLWGVRDEQFF. The CDR3 DNA follows: TGTGCCAGCAGCTTGTGGGGAGTTAGGGATGAGCAGTTCTTC.

V is TRBV6-2 or TRBV6-3 and J is TRBJ2-7; D ambiguous. The CDR3 totals 14 residues. V was shortened by 2 bases and J by 2 bases, with 10 bases between the two germline ends. CDR1 and CDR2 (germline): MNHEY, SVGEGT. The chain's CDR3 is CASSYRAGAYEQYF. CDR3 DNA: TGTGCCAGCAGTTACAGGGCAGGTGCCTACGAGCAGTACTTC.

The chain employs TRBV5-6 and TRBJ1-1; D remains ambiguous. The CDR3 runs 13 residues. The V gene's germline CDR1 is SGHDT and CDR2 YYEEEE. The germline V and J ends were trimmed by 1 base and 8 bases, with 12 bases remaining between them. This CDR3 reads CASSLTERKEAFF. For the CDR3, the DNA is TGTGCCAGCAGCTTGACAGAGAGAAAGGAAGCTTTCTTT. The entire variable domain, with the rest obtained from reference TRBV5-6 and TRBJ1-1, is as follows: DAGVTQSPTHLIKTRGQQVTLRCSPKSGHDTVSWYQQALGQGPQFIFQYYEEEERQRGNFPDRFSGHQFPNYSSELNVNALLLGDSALYLCASSLTERKEAFFGQGTRLTVV.

The genes are TRBV4-3 and TRBJ1-1; 8 bases agree with TRBD1. Per germline, CDR1 LGHNA and CDR2 YSLEER. Losses at the gene ends were 3 bases for V and 6 bases for J; bases not matched to a gene: 9. The CDR3 sequence is 15 residues long. CDR3 in DNA: TGCGCCAGCAGCCAGAGGACAGGGCCCGAGGCTGAAGCTTTCTTT. Encoded protein: CASSQRTGPEAEAFF.

V and J are TRBV13 and TRBJ1-4; D unresolved. This CDR3 is 15 amino acids long. Trimming pared 0 bases from V and 0 bases from J, leaving 5 bases between. Germline CDR1 reads PRHDT; CDR2 reads FYEKMQ (reference sequence). The CDR3 loop is CASSLGAATNEKLFF. As DNA, the CDR3 is TGTGCCAGCAGCTTAGGGGCAGCAACTAATGAAAAACTGTTTTTT.

V usage is TRBV28 and J usage is TRBJ2-2, with D possibly matching TRBD2 (6 bases). V lost 2 bases and J lost 5, with 12 bases in between. Per germline, CDR1 MDHEN and CDR2 SYDVKM. The CDR3 is 15 residues long. CDR3 sequence reads: CASSLGGSRTGELFF. The CDR3 DNA is TGTGCCAGCAGTTTAGGGGGGAGTCGTACCGGGGAGCTGTTTTTT. Based on the CDR3 plus reference TRBV28 and TRBJ2-2, the full variable domain is DVKVTQSSRYLVKRTGEKVFLECVQDMDHENMFWYRQDPGLGLRLIYFSYDVKMKEKGDIPEGYSVSREKKERFSLILESASTNQTSMYLCASSLGGSRTGELFFGEGSRLTVL.

This clone showed up just a few times. The chain carries TRBV19 and TRBJ1-5; no definite D call. The CDR3 runs 14 residues. Germline assignment: CDR1 LNHDA and CDR2 SQIVND (reference sequence). Trimming took 3 bases from V and 1 from J, leaving 7 bases between them. The CDR3: CASSMGRSNQPQHF. CDR3 DNA: TGTGCCAGTAGTATGGGCCGGAGCAATCAGCCCCAGCATTTT. The variable domain in full, completed from reference TRBV19 and TRBJ1-5, reads DGGITQSPKYLFRKEGQNVTLSCEQNLNHDAMYWYRQDPGQGLRLIYYSQIVNDFQKGDIAEGYSVSREKKESFPLTVTSAQKNPTAFYLCASSMGRSNQPQHFGDGTRLSIL.

The chain employs TRBV3-1 (or the pseudogene TRBV3-2) and TRBJ2-4, with 9 bases aligning to TRBD1. With 0 bases clipped from V and 6 bases from J, the junction kept 3 bases outside the gene matches. Germline CDR1 LGHDT, CDR2 YNNKEL (reference sequence). The CDR3 contains 15 residues. The CDR3: CASSQDLTGGNIQYF. CDR3 DNA sequence: TGTGCCAGCAGCCAAGATCTGACAGGGGGAAACATTCAGTACTTC.

The rearrangement links TRBV28 to TRBJ1-6; D remains unclear. The CDR3 is 17 amino acids. V shed 7 bases and J shed 5 bases, with 21 bases lying between them. Germline-derived CDR1 and CDR2 are MDHEN and SYDVKM. The CDR3 region is CASTQEIIGDHNSPLHF. In DNA form, the CDR3 reads TGTGCCAGCACGCAAGAAATTATCGGTGATCATAATTCACCCCTCCACTTT.

The chain carries TRBV5-4 and TRBJ1-2; tentatively, D is TRBD1 (6 bases). CDR3 length: 15 amino acids. In germline, CDR1 is SGHNT, CDR2 YYREEE (reference sequence). Deletions cut 4 bases from V and 0 bases from J, with 13 bases between. As DNA, the CDR3 is TGTGCCAGCAGCCAAAACAGGGCCACTAACTATGGCTACACCTTC. Amino acid sequence: CASSQNRATNYGYTF.

V usage is TRBV9 and J usage is TRBJ2-5; D is perhaps TRBD1 or TRBD2 (6 bases each). CDR3 length equals 15 residues. The V and J ends lost 3 bases and 2 bases respectively, with 14 bases between them. Per germline, CDR1 SGDLS and CDR2 YYNGEE. CDR3 sequence: CASSGGGLVQETQYF. CDR3 DNA: TGTGCCAGCAGCGGAGGGGGGCTGGTGCAAGAGACCCAGTACTTC.

The gene calls are TRBV6-4 and TRBJ1-2, with 9 bases lining up with TRBD1. The CDR3 runs to 15 residues. Trimming cost V 4 bases and J 4 bases; bases outside gene matches: 7. Germline loops: CDR1 MRHNA, CDR2 SNTAGT. CDR3 sequence reads: CASSAQTGGVYGYTF. In DNA, the CDR3 is TGTGCCAGCAGTGCTCAAACAGGGGGCGTCTATGGCTACACCTTC.

The table lists this clone with a count of one. The chain employs TRBV18 and TRBJ2-7; D is unresolved. CDR3 size: 14 residues. The ends were cut back, 1 base at V and 4 bases at J, with 11 bases in the middle. Germline V gene data show CDR1 as KGHSH and CDR2 as LQKENI. The CDR3 coding sequence is TGTGCCAGCTCACCACTAGATCGAGCGTACGAGCAGTACTTC. Its translation is CASSPLDRAYEQYF.

The rearrangement joins TRBV28 to TRBJ1-2, with a possible D match to TRBD1 (6 bases). The CDR3 contains 13 residues. Germline V lookup: CDR1 MDHEN, CDR2 SYDVKM. Trimming took 6 bases from V and 7 from J, leaving 15 bases between them. CDR3 DNA sequence: TGTGCCAGCAGGCTTACAGGGTTAGGTGGCTACACCTTC. Protein product: CASRLTGLGGYTF.

The chain combines TRBV28 with TRBJ1-2; tentative D call: TRBD1 (6 bases). CDR1 is MDHEN and CDR2 is SYDVKM in the germline V gene. The CDR3 is 15 residues long. V shed 2 bases and J shed 0 bases, with 10 bases lying between them. DNA for the CDR3: TGTGCCAGCAGTTTAATAAGGACAGCTAACTATGGCTACACCTTC. Its translation: CASSLIRTANYGYTF.

This chain links TRBV27 with TRBJ1-2, with D possibly matching TRBD1 (6 bases). With 2 bases removed from V and 4 bases from J, the gap between germline ends came to 17 bases. CDR3 length: 16 residues. Germline V gene data show CDR1 as MNHEY and CDR2 as SMNVEV (reference sequence). CDR3: CASSLSKGGPVYGYTF. The CDR3 region has the DNA TGTGCCAGCAGTTTAAGCAAAGGGGGACCGGTCTATGGCTACACCTTC.

This chain joins TRBV19 and TRBJ2-4, with TRBD1 identical over 7 bases. Germline assignment: CDR1 LNHDA and CDR2 SQIVND (reference sequence). V shed 3 bases, J shed 3 bases, and the junction held 5 bases outside the gene matches. The CDR3 runs 15 residues. CDR3 loop: CASSIEGAIKNIQYF. In DNA form, the CDR3 reads TGTGCCAGTAGTATCGAGGGGGCGATCAAAAACATTCAGTACTTC.

This clone was seen only a few times. The CDR3 DNA reads TGTGCCTGGTGGGAGGTCGGACAGGGGAGCGAGCAGTACTTC. It codes for CAWWEVGQGSEQYF. The chain recombines TRBV30 with TRBJ2-7; 9 positions agree with TRBD1. This CDR3 comprises 14 residues. Per germline, CDR1 GTSNPN and CDR2 SVGIG (reference sequence). After removal of 5 bases from V and 6 bases from J, the junction contained 11 bases not matched to a gene.

V is TRBV12-3 or TRBV12-4 and J is TRBJ1-2; D is uncertain. V was cut by 5 bases and J by 8 bases, with 12 bases left in between. The CDR3 is 12 amino acids. The CDR3 coding sequence is TGTGCCAGCAGTCTGATGAGGATGGGCTACACCTTC. It encodes CASSLMRMGYTF.